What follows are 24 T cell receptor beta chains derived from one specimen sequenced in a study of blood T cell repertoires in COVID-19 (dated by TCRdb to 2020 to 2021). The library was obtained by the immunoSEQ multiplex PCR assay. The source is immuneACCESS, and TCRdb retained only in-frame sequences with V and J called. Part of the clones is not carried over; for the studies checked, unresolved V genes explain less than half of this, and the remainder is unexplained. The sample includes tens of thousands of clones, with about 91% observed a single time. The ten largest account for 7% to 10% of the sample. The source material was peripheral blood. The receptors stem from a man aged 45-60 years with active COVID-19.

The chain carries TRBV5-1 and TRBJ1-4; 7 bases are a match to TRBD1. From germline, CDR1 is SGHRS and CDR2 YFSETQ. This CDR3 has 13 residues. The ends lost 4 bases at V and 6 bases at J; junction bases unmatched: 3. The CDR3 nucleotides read TGCGCCAGCAGCCTCGACAGGGATGAAAAACTGTTTTTT. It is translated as CASSLDRDEKLFF.

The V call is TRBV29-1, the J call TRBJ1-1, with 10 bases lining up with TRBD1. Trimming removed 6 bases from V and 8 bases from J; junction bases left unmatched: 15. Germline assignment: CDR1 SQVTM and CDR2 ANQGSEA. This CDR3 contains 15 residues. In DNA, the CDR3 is TGCAGCGTGTACGCCGCCGGGACAGGGGTCCGCGAAGCTTTCTTT. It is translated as CSVYAAGTGVREAFF.

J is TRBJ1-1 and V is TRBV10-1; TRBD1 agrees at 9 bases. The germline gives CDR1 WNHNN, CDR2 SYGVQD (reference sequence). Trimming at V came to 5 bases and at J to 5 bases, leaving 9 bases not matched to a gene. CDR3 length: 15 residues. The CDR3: CASSFQQGAETEAFF. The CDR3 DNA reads TGCGCCAGCAGTTTTCAACAGGGGGCAGAAACTGAAGCTTTCTTT.

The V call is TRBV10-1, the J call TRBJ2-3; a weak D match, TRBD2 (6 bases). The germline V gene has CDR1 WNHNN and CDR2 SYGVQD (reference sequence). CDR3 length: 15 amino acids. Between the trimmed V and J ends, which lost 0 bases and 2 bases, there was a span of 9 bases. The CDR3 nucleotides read TGCGCCAGCAGTGAGTCACGGGGGTACACAGATACGCAGTATTTT. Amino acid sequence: CASSESRGYTDTQYF.

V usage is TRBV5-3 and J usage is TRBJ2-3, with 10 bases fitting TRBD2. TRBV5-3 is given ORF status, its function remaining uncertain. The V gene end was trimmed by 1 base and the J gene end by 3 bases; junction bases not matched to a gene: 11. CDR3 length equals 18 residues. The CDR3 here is CARSLCSPSGGLTDTQYF. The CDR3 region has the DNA TGTGCCAGAAGCTTGTGTTCCCCTAGCGGGGGTTTAACAGATACGCAGTATTTT.

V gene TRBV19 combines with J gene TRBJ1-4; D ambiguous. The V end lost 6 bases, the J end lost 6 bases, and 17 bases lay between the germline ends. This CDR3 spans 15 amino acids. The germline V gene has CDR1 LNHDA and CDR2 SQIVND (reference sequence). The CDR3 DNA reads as TGTGCCAGTAGGATGCGGGTCGCTGCCTATGAAAAACTGTTTTTT. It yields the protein CASRMRVAAYEKLFF.

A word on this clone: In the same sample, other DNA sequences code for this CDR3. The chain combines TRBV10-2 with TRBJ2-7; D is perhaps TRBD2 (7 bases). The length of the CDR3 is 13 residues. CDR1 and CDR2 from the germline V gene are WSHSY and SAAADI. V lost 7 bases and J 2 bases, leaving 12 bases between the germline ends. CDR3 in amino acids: CASTRGGAYEQYF. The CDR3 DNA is TGCGCCAGCACTCGAGGGGGGGCCTACGAGCAGTACTTC.

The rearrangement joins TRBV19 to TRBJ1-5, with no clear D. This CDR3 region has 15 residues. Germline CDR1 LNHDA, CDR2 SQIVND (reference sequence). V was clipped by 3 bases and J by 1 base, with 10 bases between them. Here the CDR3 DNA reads TGTGCCAGTAGTATCAATACGGGGAGCAATCAGCCCCAGCATTTT. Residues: CASSINTGSNQPQHF.

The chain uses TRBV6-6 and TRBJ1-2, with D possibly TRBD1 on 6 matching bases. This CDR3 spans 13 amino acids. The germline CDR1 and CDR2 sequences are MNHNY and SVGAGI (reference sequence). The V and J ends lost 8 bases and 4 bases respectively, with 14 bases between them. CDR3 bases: TGTGCCAGCGGGAGACAGGAGACCTATGGCTACACCTTC. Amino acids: CASGRQETYGYTF.

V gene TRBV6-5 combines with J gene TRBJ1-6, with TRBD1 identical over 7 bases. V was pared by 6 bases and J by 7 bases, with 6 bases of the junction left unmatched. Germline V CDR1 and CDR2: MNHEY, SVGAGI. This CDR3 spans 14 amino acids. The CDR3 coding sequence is TGTGCCAGCAGGTCCGGGACAGTGAATTCACCCCTCCACTTT. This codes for CASRSGTVNSPLHF.

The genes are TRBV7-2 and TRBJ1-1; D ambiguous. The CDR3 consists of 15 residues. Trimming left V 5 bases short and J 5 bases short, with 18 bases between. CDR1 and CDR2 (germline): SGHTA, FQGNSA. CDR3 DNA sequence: TGTGCCAGCAGCCTGCGATCTGGGCTAAGAACTGAAGCTTTCTTT. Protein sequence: CASSLRSGLRTEAFF.

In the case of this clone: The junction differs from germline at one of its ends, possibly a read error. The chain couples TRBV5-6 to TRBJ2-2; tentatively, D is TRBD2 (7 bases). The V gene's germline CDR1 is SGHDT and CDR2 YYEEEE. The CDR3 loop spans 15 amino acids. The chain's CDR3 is CASSFRGGNIGELFF. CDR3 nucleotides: TGTGCCAGCAGCTTCAGGGGAGGGAACATCGGGGAGCTGTTTTTT.

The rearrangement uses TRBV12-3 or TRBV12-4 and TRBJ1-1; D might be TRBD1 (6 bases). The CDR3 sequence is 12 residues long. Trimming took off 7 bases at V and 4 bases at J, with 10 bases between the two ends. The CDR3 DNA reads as TGTGCCAGCAATACAGGGAGCACTGAAGCTTTCTTT. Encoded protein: CASNTGSTEAFF.

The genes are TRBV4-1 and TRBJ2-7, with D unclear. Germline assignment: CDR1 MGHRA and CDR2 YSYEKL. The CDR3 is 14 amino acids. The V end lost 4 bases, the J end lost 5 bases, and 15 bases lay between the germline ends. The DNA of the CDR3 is TGCGCCAGCAGCCTCCAGACACTTCCCCACGAGCAGTACTTC. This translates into CASSLQTLPHEQYF.

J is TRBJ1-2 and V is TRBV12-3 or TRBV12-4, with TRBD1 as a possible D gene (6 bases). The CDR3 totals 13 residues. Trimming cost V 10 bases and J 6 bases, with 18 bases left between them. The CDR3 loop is CATTPGGANGYTF. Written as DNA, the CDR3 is TGTGCCACTACGCCGGGGGGCGCGAATGGCTACACCTTC.

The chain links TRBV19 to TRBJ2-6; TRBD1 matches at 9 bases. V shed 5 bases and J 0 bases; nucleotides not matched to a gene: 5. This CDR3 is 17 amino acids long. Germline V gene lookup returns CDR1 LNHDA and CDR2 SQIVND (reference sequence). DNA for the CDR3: TGTGCCAGTAGTTGGACAGGGGCGATCTCTGGGGCCAACGTCCTGACTTTC. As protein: CASSWTGAISGANVLTF. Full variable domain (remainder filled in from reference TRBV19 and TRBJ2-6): DGGITQSPKYLFRKEGQNVTLSCEQNLNHDAMYWYRQDPGQGLRLIYYSQIVNDFQKGDIAEGYSVSREKKESFPLTVTSAQKNPTAFYLCASSWTGAISGANVLTFGAGSRLTVL.

CDR3 DNA: TGTGCCAGCACCTTGACCGGGACTACCGCCGGGGAGCTGTTTTTT. This translates into CASTLTGTTAGELFF. This chain uses TRBV9 with TRBJ2-2, with 7 bases that match TRBD2. Germline values: CDR1 SGDLS, CDR2 YYNGEE. CDR3 length: 15 residues. After removal of 6 bases from V and 6 bases from J, the junction contained 11 bases not matched to a gene.

CDR3 protein: CASSILAASTDTQYF. As DNA, the CDR3 is TGTGCCAGCAGTATACTAGCGGCCTCCACAGATACGCAGTATTTT. The rearrangement links TRBV6-5 to TRBJ2-3; 8 bases fit TRBD2. V gave up 5 bases and J gave up 2 bases; unmatched junction bases: 6. Germline V gene sequence: CDR1 MNHEY, CDR2 SVGAGI. The CDR3 is 15 residues long.

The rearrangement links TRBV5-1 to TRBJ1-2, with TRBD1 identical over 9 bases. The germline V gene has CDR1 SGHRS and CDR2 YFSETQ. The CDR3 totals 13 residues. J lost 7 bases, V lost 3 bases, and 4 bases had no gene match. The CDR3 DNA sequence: TGCGCCAGCAGCTCACAGGGGGCGGGTGGCTACACCTTC. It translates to CASSSQGAGGYTF. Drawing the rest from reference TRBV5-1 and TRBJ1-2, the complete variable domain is KAGVTQTPRYLIKTRGQQVTLSCSPISGHRSVSWYQQTPGQGLQFLFEYFSETQRNKGNFPGRFSGRQFSNSRSEMNVSTLELGDSALYLCASSSQGAGGYTFGSGTRLTVV.

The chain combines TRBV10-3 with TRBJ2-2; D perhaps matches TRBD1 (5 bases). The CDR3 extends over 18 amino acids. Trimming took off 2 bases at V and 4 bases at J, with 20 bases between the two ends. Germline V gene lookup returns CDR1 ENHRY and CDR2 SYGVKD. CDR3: CAISELSAGQFSTGELFF. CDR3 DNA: TGTGCCATCAGTGAGCTTTCTGCAGGGCAATTTTCCACCGGGGAGCTGTTTTTT.

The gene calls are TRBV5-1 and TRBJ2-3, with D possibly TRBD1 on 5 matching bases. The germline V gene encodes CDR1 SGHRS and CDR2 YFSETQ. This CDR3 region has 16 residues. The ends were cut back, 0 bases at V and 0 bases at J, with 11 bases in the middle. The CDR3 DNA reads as TGCGCCAGCAGCTTGGGACAGCAAGCCAGCACAGATACGCAGTATTTT. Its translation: CASSLGQQASTDTQYF.

CDR3 nucleotides: TGTGCCAGTAGTGGACAGGGGGGAAAAGAGACCCAGTACTTC. This codes for CASSGQGGKETQYF. The rearrangement uses TRBV19 and TRBJ2-5, with 10 bases matching TRBD1. The CDR3 runs to 14 residues. Germline trimming cut 5 bases from V and 3 bases from J; bases unmatched to any gene: 3. Germline CDR1 reads LNHDA; CDR2 reads SQIVND (reference sequence).

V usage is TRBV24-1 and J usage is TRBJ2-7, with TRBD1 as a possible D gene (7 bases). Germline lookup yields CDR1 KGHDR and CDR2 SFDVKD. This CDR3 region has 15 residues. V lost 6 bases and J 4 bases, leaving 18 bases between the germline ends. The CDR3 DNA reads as TGTGCCACCAGTTCCCGACAGGGACTTTGGTACGAGCAGTACTTC. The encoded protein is CATSSRQGLWYEQYF.

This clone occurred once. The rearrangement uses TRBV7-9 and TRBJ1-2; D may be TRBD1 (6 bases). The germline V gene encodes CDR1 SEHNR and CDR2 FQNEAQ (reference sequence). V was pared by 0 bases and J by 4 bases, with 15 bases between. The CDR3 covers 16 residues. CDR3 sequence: CASSLAGTSPFYGYTF. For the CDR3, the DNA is TGTGCCAGCAGCTTAGCGGGGACAAGCCCTTTCTATGGCTACACCTTC.